The following is a TCR beta chain sequence with its context. What it binds is not known. The CDR3 covers 15 residues. Germline loops: CDR1 LNHNV, CDR2 YYDKDF (reference sequence). Between the trimmed V and J ends, which lost 3 bases and 0 bases, there was a span of 12 bases. Assay used: immunoSEQ multiplex PCR; TCRdb lists only in-frame clones, some missing. The sample comprises 150,000 to 200,000 clones, roughly 90% of which are singletons, and 0.99% rests with the top ten. This sample stems from a study of T cell responses to AZD1222 COVID-19 vaccine. Whole-study results and caveats: Donors, mostly white British, included more females; clonal diversity was possibly underestimated.

The source material was peripheral blood, sampled on day 0 of AZD1222 vaccination. The chain combines TRBV15 with TRBJ2-7, with D possibly called TRBD1 or TRBD2 (5 bases each). The sequence derives from an adult in good health. The CDR3 bases are TGTGCCACCAGCAGCGGCCGGGGCCCCTCCTACGAGCAGTACTTC. This gives the protein CATSSGRGPSYEQYF.